Each of the 20 T cell receptor beta chains below was sequenced from the same sample in a study of T cell responses to AZD1222 COVID-19 vaccine listed by TCRdb under 2021. Libraries were constructed by the immunoSEQ multiplex PCR assay. TCRdb took this table from immuneACCESS and kept in-frame rearrangements with V and J called. Such tables lack part of the clones; where checked against another copy, unresolved V genes explain under half of the gap, and the rest is unexplained. For this sample there are 150,000 or so clones; 80% to 95% appear just once. The ten top clones hold about 6% of the sample. The sample's time point, from its label and the paper: about 28 days (+/-7) after the second vaccine dose. Sequencing was performed on peripheral blood, taken 28 days after the second AZD1222 dose. These receptors all come from an adult who received the AZD1222 COVID-19 vaccine.

DNA for the CDR3: TGTGCCAGCAGCTTTACAGTGGGGGTCTCCTACAATGAGCAGTTCTTC. Its translation is CASSFTVGVSYNEQFF. The chain has TRBV11-3 and TRBJ2-1; D possibly matches TRBD1 or TRBD2 (5 bases each). The length of the CDR3 is 16 residues. The V gene's germline CDR1 is SGHNT and CDR2 YENEEA. The V and J ends lost 3 bases and 0 bases respectively, with 12 bases between them.

The J gene is TRBJ1-4, the V gene TRBV27; unclear D gene. The germline CDR1 and CDR2 sequences are MNHEY and SMNVEV (reference sequence). The CDR3 is made up of 14 amino acids. Trimming left V 5 bases short and J 3 bases short, with 10 bases between. CDR3 in amino acids: CASSHRRSNEKLFF. DNA of the CDR3: TGTGCCAGCAGTCACCGGCGTTCTAATGAAAAACTGTTTTTT.

The rearrangement links TRBV6-5 to TRBJ2-7; TRBD2 agrees at 7 bases. This CDR3 is 14 amino acids long. V dropped 6 bases and J dropped 1; count of bases not matched to a gene: 6. Germline CDR1 MNHEY, CDR2 SVGAGI. The CDR3 region is CASSYGGGSYEQYF. As DNA, the CDR3 is TGTGCCAGCAGCTATGGGGGGGGTTCCTACGAGCAGTACTTC.

This chain links TRBV7-9 with TRBJ2-1; D gene unclear. Trimming cost V 2 bases and J 0 bases, with 11 bases left between them. Germline V gene lookup returns CDR1 SEHNR and CDR2 FQNEAQ (reference sequence). The CDR3 extends over 16 amino acids. CDR3 coding DNA: TGTGCCAGCAGCTTAAGGGTTTCAAGCTCCTACAATGAGCAGTTCTTC. This codes for CASSLRVSSSYNEQFF.

This clone was counted once. This chain joins TRBV30 and TRBJ1-4; no clear D. CDR3 length: 13 residues. With 1 base removed from V and 4 bases from J, the gap between germline ends came to 7 bases. The germline V gene encodes CDR1 GTSNPN and CDR2 SVGIG (reference sequence). The CDR3 DNA is TGTGCCTGGAGTGGTCGGGTTAATGAAAAACTGTTTTTT. It codes for CAWSGRVNEKLFF.

The V and J genes are TRBV5-4 and TRBJ1-6; weak D call: TRBD1 (6 bases). Germline V gives CDR1 SGHNT, CDR2 YYREEE (reference sequence). This CDR3 has 14 amino acids. V was pared by 1 base and J by 8 bases, with 10 bases between. The CDR3 DNA sequence: TGTGCCAGCAGCTTGTGGGCAGGGGATTCACCCCTCCACTTT. This translates into CASSLWAGDSPLHF.

This chain connects TRBV28 to TRBJ1-2, with 9 bases fitting TRBD1. This CDR3 region has 13 residues. Losses at the gene ends were 5 bases for V and 8 bases for J; bases not matched to a gene: 6. Germline values: CDR1 MDHEN, CDR2 SYDVKM. CDR3 nucleotides: TGTGCCAGCAGTCTTGGGACAGGGAAAGGCTACACCTTC. Encoded protein: CASSLGTGKGYTF.

The chain combines TRBV19 with TRBJ1-4; D perhaps matches TRBD1 (5 bases). The CDR3 consists of 8 residues. Trimming cost V 6 bases and J 17 bases, with 7 bases left between them. Germline V gene sequence: CDR1 LNHDA, CDR2 SQIVND (reference sequence). The CDR3, as DNA: TGTGCCAGTAGAACAGGTTTTTTT. Amino acids: CASRTGFF.

The rearrangement uses TRBV7-2 and TRBJ2-7; D could derive from TRBD1 or TRBD2 (5 bases each). V was cut by 6 bases and J by 2 bases, with 17 bases left in between. The CDR3 extends over 15 amino acids. CDR1 SGHTA and CDR2 FQGNSA come from the germline V gene. Here the CDR3 DNA reads TGTGCCAGCAGTAACACCGGGACGCTTCCCTACGAGCAGTACTTC. Translation: CASSNTGTLPYEQYF.

V usage is TRBV28 and J usage is TRBJ2-1; 10 bases align to TRBD2. The V gene's germline CDR1 is MDHEN and CDR2 SYDVKM. The length of the CDR3 is 15 residues. The V and J ends lost 7 bases and 6 bases, in that order; junction bases with no gene match: 9. The chain's CDR3 is CASKGTSGVFNEQFF. CDR3 bases: TGTGCCAGCAAGGGAACTAGCGGGGTATTCAATGAGCAGTTCTTC.

The V and J genes are TRBV6-1 and TRBJ2-7; D is unclear. Germline V gene sequence: CDR1 MNHNS, CDR2 SASEGT. The CDR3 spans 15 residues. Trimming took off 1 base at V and 2 bases at J, with 12 bases between the two ends. DNA of the CDR3: TGTGCCAGCAGTGAAGGGAAGGTTGGGCCCTACGAGCAGTACTTC. It is translated as CASSEGKVGPYEQYF.

V is TRBV19 and J is TRBJ1-1; 8 nucleotides align to TRBD1. CDR1 is LNHDA, CDR2 SQIVND, per germline (reference sequence). V was clipped by 1 base and J by 6 bases; unmatched bases: 7. The length of the CDR3 is 15 residues. DNA of the CDR3: TGTGCCAGTAGTATAGGACAGGGGATAGGGGCTGAAGCTTTCTTT. This encodes CASSIGQGIGAEAFF.

The rearrangement joins TRBV11-2 to TRBJ2-6; D unclear. CDR1 SGHAT and CDR2 FQNNGV come from the germline V gene. The V gene lost 10 bases and the J gene lost 0 bases, with 7 bases spanning the gap. This CDR3 contains 13 residues. The CDR3 region is CATRNSGANVLTF. As DNA, the CDR3 is TGTGCCACTAGGAACTCTGGGGCCAACGTCCTGACTTTC.

The chain employs TRBV9 and TRBJ2-2; TRBD2 might be the D (5 bases). V was cut by 4 bases and J by 9 bases, with 19 bases left in between. From germline, CDR1 is SGDLS and CDR2 YYNGEE. The CDR3 covers 15 residues. The CDR3 spells CASSPRSGNQRELFF. Written as DNA, the CDR3 is TGTGCCAGCAGCCCCCGTTCCGGGAATCAAAGGGAGCTGTTTTTT.

The rearrangement joins TRBV12-3 or TRBV12-4 to TRBJ2-7; D remains ambiguous. The CDR3 loop spans 12 amino acids. Trimming took off 5 bases at V and 4 bases at J, with 9 bases between the two ends. CDR3 nucleotides: TGTGCCAGCAGTCCTTTAGGGTACGAGCAGTACTTC. It translates to CASSPLGYEQYF.

V usage is TRBV30 and J usage is TRBJ2-3, with a weak D call TRBD1 (7 bases). CDR1 GTSNPN and CDR2 SVGIG come from the germline V gene (reference sequence). This CDR3 has 14 amino acids. V gave up 6 bases and J gave up 4 bases, with 17 bases separating them. The CDR3 coding sequence is TGTGCCTGTACAGGGGAGGCGGGACCAGATACGCAGTATTTT. Amino acids: CACTGEAGPDTQYF.

This clone was detected a few times. CDR3 loop: CASSPEDRHGYTF. The CDR3 DNA reads TGTGCCAGCTCACCTGAGGATAGACATGGCTACACCTTC. The J gene is TRBJ1-2, the V gene TRBV18, with no clear D. V was shortened by 3 bases and J by 6 bases, with 11 bases between the two germline ends. CDR1 is KGHSH and CDR2 is LQKENI in the germline V gene. The length of the CDR3 is 13 residues.

J is TRBJ1-1 and V is TRBV6-2 or TRBV6-3, with a tentative D call TRBD1 (5 bases). CDR3 length: 14 amino acids. CDR1 is MNHEY, CDR2 SVGEGT, per germline. V lost 4 bases, J lost 1 base, and 10 bases lay in between. The CDR3 spells CASSSRGSNTEAFF. The DNA for the CDR3 is TGTGCCAGCAGTTCCCGGGGGTCGAACACTGAAGCTTTCTTT.

The chain uses TRBV10-3 and TRBJ1-4, with unresolved D. V lost 2 bases and J lost 8, with 12 bases in between. Germline lookup yields CDR1 ENHRY and CDR2 SYGVKD. This CDR3 has 14 amino acids. This chain's CDR3 is CAISEGQPGEKLFF. The CDR3 nucleotides are TGTGCCATCAGTGAGGGGCAGCCTGGGGAAAAACTGTTTTTT.

This clone was observed once. This chain uses TRBV30 with TRBJ1-3; D gene unclear. This CDR3 has 14 residues. Germline CDR1 is GTSNPN and CDR2 is SVGIG (reference sequence). Trimming left V 0 bases short and J 8 bases short, with 14 bases between. CDR3 sequence reads: CAWSVGMASDTIYF. Here the CDR3 DNA reads TGTGCCTGGAGTGTAGGGATGGCCTCGGACACCATATATTTT.